This T cell receptor beta chain was profiled in a study of blood T cell repertoires in COVID-19. Study in general: The cDNA or gDNA used as material had been derived from T cells, B-cell-depleted T cells, or PBMCs.

Per the authors' pipeline: How many nucleated cells were present was estimated from reference gene primer amplification. TCRdb keeps only in-frame clones here, not all; method: immunoSEQ multiplex PCR. From that table come the V and J calls and clone size; the DNA was used to work out D and trimming. The table shows 300,000 to 350,000 clones, with 90% occurring only once. Recruitment covered roughly 22 US areas and drew participants whose ages spanned roughly 18 to 100 years. This clone was picked up a small number of times. Unmatched junction bases numbered 6, after V lost 4 bases and J lost 0 bases. CDR3 size: 15 residues. Germline lookup yields CDR1 SGHNT and CDR2 YYREEE (reference sequence).

The clonotype was recovered from a young woman with acute COVID-19. This chain links TRBV5-4 with TRBJ1-2, with 7 bases that match TRBD1. Sample: PBMCs or T cells enriched from blood (not recorded which). CDR3 in DNA: TGTGCCAGCAGCCCCGGACAGGAAGCTAACTATGGCTACACCTTC. Its translation: CASSPGQEANYGYTF.